What follows are 20 T cell receptor beta chains derived from one specimen sequenced in a study of shared clonotypes between healthy human individuals. Some clones are missing from TCRdb's copy, which holds only in-frame ones; the method was immunoSEQ multiplex PCR. Of 2 million to 2.5 million clones listed, almost 96% are singletons. Sequencing input: naive CD4+ T cells sorted from blood. Sample subset: CD45RA+ positively selected. The receptor set was obtained from a man between 18 and 29 years old in good health.

The rearrangement links TRBV11-2 to TRBJ1-2, with TRBD1 identical over 7 bases. CDR3 length: 14 amino acids. Trimming took 2 bases from V and 6 from J; bases not matched to a gene: 6. Germline CDR1 is SGHAT and CDR2 is FQNNGV. CDR3 loop: CASSLLTGVDGYTF. CDR3 in DNA: TGTGCCAGCAGCTTACTTACAGGGGTTGATGGCTACACCTTC. Full variable domain (missing parts from reference TRBV11-2 and TRBJ1-2): EAGVAQSPRYKIIEKRQSVAFWCNPISGHATLYWYQQILGQGPKLLIQFQNNGVVDDSQLPKDRFSAERLKGVDSTLKIQPAKLEDSAVYLCASSLLTGVDGYTFGSGTRLTVV.

This chain uses TRBV6-5 with TRBJ2-7; D perhaps matches TRBD1 (5 bases). Trimming cost V 4 bases and J 4 bases, with 14 bases left between them. The germline V gene has CDR1 MNHEY and CDR2 SVGAGI. The CDR3 loop spans 14 amino acids. CDR3 sequence reads: CASSSTDTAYEQYF. CDR3 nucleotide sequence: TGTGCCAGCAGTTCGACAGATACAGCTTACGAGCAGTACTTC.

The chain has TRBV27 and TRBJ2-1, with TRBD2 matching 10 bases. The J segment lost 9 bases and the V segment lost 3 bases, leaving 8 bases of the junction unmatched. The germline gives CDR1 MNHEY, CDR2 SMNVEV (reference sequence). The CDR3 extends over 15 amino acids. In DNA, the CDR3 is TGTGCCAGCAGTTTCTACAGCGGGAGGGGGGGTGAGCAGTTCTTC. Protein sequence: CASSFYSGRGGEQFF.

The chain carries TRBV4-2 and TRBJ2-1; the match to TRBD2 covers 11 bases. Germline loops: CDR1 LGHNA, CDR2 YNFKEQ. The CDR3 runs 16 residues. The J segment lost 5 bases and the V segment lost 3 bases, leaving 6 bases of the junction unmatched. The CDR3 nucleotides are TGTGCCAGCAGCCACACTAGCGGGAGTGGCGACAATGAGCAGTTCTTC. The encoded protein is CASSHTSGSGDNEQFF.

This chain connects TRBV2 to TRBJ1-3; 7 bases are shared with TRBD1. The germline V gene has CDR1 SNHLY and CDR2 FYNNEI. V dropped 6 bases and J dropped 2; count of bases not matched to a gene: 4. The CDR3 runs 14 residues. The CDR3 sequence: CASREGATGNTIYF. The CDR3 bases are TGTGCCAGCAGGGAGGGGGCGACTGGAAACACCATATATTTT.

V is TRBV29-1 and J is TRBJ1-1; D remains unclear. The germline V and J ends were trimmed by 4 bases and 0 bases, with 9 bases remaining between them. CDR3 length: 13 residues. Germline CDR1 is SQVTM and CDR2 is ANQGSEA. This chain's CDR3 is CSVGANMNTEAFF. The CDR3 region has the DNA TGCAGCGTTGGGGCGAACATGAACACTGAAGCTTTCTTT.

The chain recombines TRBV10-3 with TRBJ2-3; D is possibly TRBD1 (6 bases). The germline V gene has CDR1 ENHRY and CDR2 SYGVKD. With 11 bases removed from V and 2 bases from J, the gap between germline ends came to 14 bases. CDR3 length: 13 residues. Written as DNA, the CDR3 is TGTGCCGTCTCAGGGGATCCCACAGATACGCAGTATTTT. Translated: CAVSGDPTDTQYF.

This rearrangement joins TRBV10-1 to TRBJ1-3, with 8 bases fitting TRBD1. Germline V gives CDR1 WNHNN, CDR2 SYGVQD (reference sequence). V lost 0 bases to trimming and J lost 5 bases; unmatched junction nucleotides: 3. CDR3 length: 15 residues. The CDR3 DNA sequence: TGCGCCAGCAGTGAGTCGCGACAGGGGAGAAACACCATATATTTT. This encodes CASSESRQGRNTIYF.

The CDR3 DNA is TGTGCCAGCAGTTTAAGGGGTCGGGGAAAGGGGGACCTCTACGAGCAGTACTTC. Its translation: CASSLRGRGKGDLYEQYF. This sequence joins TRBV27 and TRBJ2-7; tentatively, D is TRBD1 (6 bases). Germline V gene sequence: CDR1 MNHEY, CDR2 SMNVEV (reference sequence). The CDR3 runs 18 residues. V dropped 2 bases and J dropped 3 bases, with 23 bases sitting between them.

The chain joins TRBV2 to TRBJ2-5; 8 bases fit TRBD2. With V trimmed by 5 bases and J by 5 bases, 7 bases remained unmatched. The germline CDR1 and CDR2 sequences are SNHLY and FYNNEI. The CDR3 is 14 amino acids. The chain's CDR3 is CASSTRRGAETQYF. CDR3 coding DNA: TGTGCCAGCAGTACCCGGCGGGGGGCTGAGACCCAGTACTTC.

The chain employs TRBV6-4 and TRBJ1-5; possibly TRBD1 for D (5 bases). CDR1 is MRHNA and CDR2 is SNTAGT in the germline V gene. Deletions cut 1 base from V and 0 bases from J, with 10 bases between. The CDR3 sequence is 16 residues long. Here the CDR3 DNA reads TGTGCCAGCAGTGACTGGGGGGGAAATAGCAATCAGCCCCAGCATTTT. It yields the protein CASSDWGGNSNQPQHF.

The chain couples TRBV30 to TRBJ1-5; D unclear. The CDR3 contains 15 residues. Germline-derived CDR1 and CDR2 are GTSNPN and SVGIG (reference sequence). V was trimmed by 2 bases and J by 2 bases, leaving 13 bases between them. CDR3 coding DNA: TGTGCCTGGAGTTTAAAGGCTCGTGGCAATCAGCCCCAGCATTTT. Protein product: CAWSLKARGNQPQHF.

V gene TRBV2 combines with J gene TRBJ2-1, with D perhaps assigned TRBD1 or TRBD2 (5 bases each). The CDR3 is 14 amino acids. Trimming stripped 6 bases from V and 5 bases from J, with 14 bases between. Germline CDR1 SNHLY, CDR2 FYNNEI. CDR3 DNA sequence: TGTGCCAGCAGCGGGACCCAGACCAACAATGAGCAGTTCTTC. Protein: CASSGTQTNNEQFF.

This sequence joins TRBV30 and TRBJ2-3, with TRBD2 identical over 10 bases. V shed 1 base, J shed 7 bases, and the junction held 8 bases outside the gene matches. The CDR3 spans 15 residues. Germline CDR1 is GTSNPN and CDR2 is SVGIG (reference sequence). CDR3 residues: CAWSASGGAVNTQYF. CDR3 DNA sequence: TGTGCCTGGAGTGCCAGCGGGGGGGCCGTGAATACGCAGTATTTT.

The rearrangement links TRBV7-9 to TRBJ1-4; no definite D call. Trimming cost V 4 bases and J 5 bases, with 8 bases left between them. The CDR3 sequence is 13 residues long. Germline CDR1 is SEHNR and CDR2 is FQNEAQ (reference sequence). This CDR3 reads CASSSSSNEKLFF. CDR3 DNA sequence: TGTGCCAGCAGCTCAAGCTCGAATGAAAAACTGTTTTTT.

Of note for this clone: The sample holds other DNA sequences that translate to the same CDR3. V is TRBV5-1 and J is TRBJ2-3, with 11 nucleotides matching TRBD2. With 0 bases clipped from V and 5 bases from J, the junction kept 5 bases outside the gene matches. CDR3 size: 16 residues. Germline V CDR1 and CDR2: SGHRS, YFSETQ. CDR3 amino acids: CASSLVLAGVGDTQYF. DNA of the CDR3: TGCGCCAGCAGCTTGGTACTAGCGGGAGTGGGAGATACGCAGTATTTT.

The chain carries TRBV10-3 and TRBJ2-7, with TRBD2 matching over 7 bases. The junction had 11 bases not matched to a gene; V was cut back by 6 bases and J by 6 bases. Germline-derived CDR1 and CDR2 are ENHRY and SYGVKD. The CDR3 is 14 residues long. The CDR3 DNA reads as TGTGCCATCAGGGCGGACTTAGCGGGTCTCGAGCAGTACTTC. It encodes CAIRADLAGLEQYF.

The chain uses TRBV10-2 and TRBJ1-4, with D unclear. The CDR3 has 14 residues. Germline-derived CDR1 and CDR2 are WSHSY and SAAADI. V shed 3 bases and J shed 7 bases, with 12 bases lying between them. Written as DNA, the CDR3 is TGCGCCAGCAGTGAAGGTGCCCGGGGTGAAAAACTGTTTTTT. Translated, it gives CASSEGARGEKLFF.

V usage is TRBV6-6 and J usage is TRBJ1-1; no clear D gene. Trimming stripped 10 bases from V and 0 bases from J, with 12 bases between. Per the germline V gene, CDR1 is MNHNY and CDR2 is SVGAGI (reference sequence). The CDR3 is made up of 13 amino acids. The CDR3, as DNA: TGTGCCATCCGACACTCGATGAACACTGAAGCTTTCTTT. It encodes CAIRHSMNTEAFF.

The V gene is TRBV27, the J gene TRBJ2-2, with 9 bases lining up with TRBD2. The CDR3 extends over 17 amino acids. J gave up 3 bases and V 5 bases, and 10 bases lay outside the gene matches. Germline V gives CDR1 MNHEY, CDR2 SMNVEV (reference sequence). CDR3: CASSRLAGVVDTGELFF. CDR3 nucleotides: TGTGCCAGCAGTCGGTTAGCGGGAGTTGTGGACACCGGGGAGCTGTTTTTT.